This entry concerns a single T cell receptor beta chain. The antigen remains unidentified. The entry originates in a study of molecular identifiers for immune sequencing clone quantification. The overall study: The replicate experiment used RNA from approximately 20,000 or 100,000 naive CD8 cells. This RNA was split into five aliquots, and four of them were sequenced.

General study results and limits: Spiked Jurkat TCR RNA from one cell was reportedly detectable among about a million naive cells.

Previously described methods with listed TCR primers produced the bulk TCR libraries. One entry per CDR3 protein, called by TCRdb with MiXCR from the PCR reads. The sample yields 490,000 or so distinct CDR3 sequences, about 25% seen once. The CDR3 sequence is 15 residues long. Trimming stripped 0 bases from V and 4 bases from J, with 10 bases between. CDR1 is LNHNV and CDR2 is YYDKDF in the germline V gene (reference sequence). This TCR was recovered from a human donor in good health. Some libraries in this study had Jurkat cell RNA spiked in. The sequencing input was naive CD8+ T cells from blood, with Jurkat cell RNA spiked in. As to subset: FACS-sorted CD8+CD4-CCR7+CD45RA+ naive T cells. The chain uses TRBV15 and TRBJ1-5; D is perhaps TRBD1 (5 bases). CDR3 bases: TGTGCCACCAGCAGAGATGGGGAGGGGAATCAGCCCCAGCATTTT. Translated: CATSRDGEGNQPQHF.